The rows below give T cell receptor beta chains drawn from one sample of a study of blood T cells in healthy people across ages. One entry per CDR3 protein, called by TCRdb with MiXCR from the 5' RACE reads. The sample comprises roughly 2 million distinct CDR3 sequences, about 50% of which are singletons, and 2.1% rests with the top ten. The sample comprised blood. These receptor sequences come from a woman in her forties in good health. Both conserved end residues are part of each CDR3. The D gene is left open where the match is weak. Not all rows give a size; the values are once, few, many and, for expanded clones, a class.

>TRBJ2-7|TRBV6-1|16|NA|few
CASSEARGYSSDEQYF
TGTGCCAGCAGTGAAGCCCGGGGATATAGCAGCGACGAGCAGTACTTC
>TRBJ2-5|TRBV20-1|19|NA|NA
CSARWFKCRAEQLQETQYF
TGCAGTGCTAGATGGTTTAAATGTAGGGCAGAACAACTCCAAGAGACCCAGTACTTC
>TRBJ2-1|TRBV27|14|NA|once
CASTPRADYSEQFF
TGTGCCAGCACCCCAAGGGCAGACTATTCTGAGCAGTTCTTC
>TRBJ2-7|TRBV20-1|14|NA|NA
CSASRVGRAYEQYF
TGCAGTGCTAGTAGAGTCGGGCGGGCCTACGAGCAGTACTTC
>TRBJ2-5|TRBV4-3|16|TRBD1|NA
CASSPGPGTESKTQYF
TGCGCCAGCAGCCCTGGGCCCGGGACAGAGTCAAAGACCCAGTACTTC
>TRBJ2-7|TRBV7-9|16|NA|NA
CASSSPGLGARDEQYF
TGTGCCAGCAGCTCCCCCGGACTCGGGGCTCGGGACGAGCAGTACTTC
>TRBJ1-2|TRBV2|13|NA|NA
CASKGWQLYGYTF
TGTGCCAGCAAGGGTTGGCAGCTTTATGGCTACACCTTC
>TRBJ2-1|TRBV11-3|15|TRBD2|NA
CASSLDGAGGNEQFF
TGTGCCAGCAGCTTAGACGGAGCGGGGGGGAATGAGCAGTTCTTC
>TRBJ2-7|TRBV2|16|NA|few
CASSEAGGIRTYEQYF
TGTGCCAGCAGTGAAGCCGGGGGAATAAGGACCTACGAGCAGTACTTC
>TRBJ2-7|TRBV7-2|14|TRBD2|once
CASSFNLAAYEQYF
TGTGCCAGCAGCTTCAATCTAGCGGCATACGAGCAGTACTTC
>TRBJ1-4|TRBV6-5|14|TRBD1|NA
CASSDRVTNEKLFF
TGTGCCAGCAGTGACAGGGTGACTAATGAAAAACTGTTTTTT
>TRBJ2-5|TRBV4-2|14|NA|few
CASSQREGWETQYF
TGTGCCAGCAGCCAGAGAGAGGGGTGGGAGACCCAGTACTTC
>TRBJ2-5|TRBV15|14|NA|NA
CATSNGRGEETQYF
TGTGCCACCAGCAACGGCAGGGGTGAAGAGACCCAGTACTTC
>TRBJ2-3|TRBV9|15|NA|NA
CASSPMTVFTDTQYF
TGTGCCAGCAGTCCCATGACAGTATTCACAGATACGCAGTATTTT
>TRBJ2-7|TRBV20-1|11|NA|NA
CSARALDEQYF
TGCAGTGCCCGGGCTCTAGACGAGCAGTACTTC
>TRBJ2-3|TRBV5-1|12|NA|NA
CASSDTGYTQYF
TGCGCCAGCTCGGACACAGGTTATACGCAGTATTTT
>TRBJ2-7|TRBV11-1|14|NA|once
CASSLGRRDYEQYF
TGTGCCAGCAGCTTAGGACGAAGGGACTACGAGCAGTACTTC
>TRBJ2-6|TRBV20-1|16|TRBD1|few
CSATGTGVSGANVLTF
TGCAGTGCCACCGGGACAGGGGTCTCTGGGGCCAACGTCCTGACTTTC
>TRBJ1-1|TRBV20-1|12|NA|NA
CSARMSQPEAFF
TGCAGTGCTAGGATGTCCCAACCCGAAGCTTTCTTT
>TRBJ2-7|TRBV5-1|13|NA|NA
CASSSHISYEQYF
TGCGCCAGCAGCTCCCATATCTCCTACGAGCAGTACTTC
>TRBJ2-5|TRBV20-1|13|NA|NA
CSADPISRGEQYF
TGCAGTGCTGACCCCATTTCCCGGGGAGAGCAGTACTTC
>TRBJ1-2|TRBV10-3|14|TRBD1|NA
CAISEPGTEVGYTF
TGTGCCATCAGTGAGCCCGGGACAGAGGTTGGCTACACCTTC
>TRBJ2-5|TRBV12-5|13|NA|once
CARGRPGEETQYF
TGTGCTAGGGGCCGTCCAGGGGAAGAGACCCAGTACTTC
>TRBJ2-7|TRBV11-2|18|NA|few
CASSSAETGLQGSYEQYF
TGTGCCAGCAGCTCCGCCGAGACGGGCCTTCAGGGGTCCTACGAGCAGTACTTC
>TRBJ2-3|TRBV28|17|TRBD2|NA
CASSLAGKGGGADTQYF
TGTGCCAGCAGCCTGGCGGGGAAGGGCGGGGGGGCAGATACGCAGTATTTT
>TRBJ1-2|TRBV7-2|15|NA|NA
CASSPVGGTNYGYTF
TGTGCCAGCAGCCCAGTTGGGGGGACCAACTATGGCTACACCTTC
>TRBJ2-7|TRBV14|14|NA|NA
CASSPRGVSYEQYF
TGTGCCAGCAGCCCTCGAGGGGTGTCCTACGAGCAGTACTTC
>TRBJ2-3|TRBV7-9|15|NA|NA
CASSWLAQRADTQYF
TGTGCCAGCAGCTGGCTAGCCCAACGCGCAGATACGCAGTATTTT
>TRBJ2-7|TRBV4-3|14|TRBD1|few
CASSHGQGLYEQYF
TGCGCCAGCAGCCACGGACAGGGTTTATACGAGCAGTACTTC
>TRBJ1-5|TRBV5-6|16|NA|NA
CASSRKGTGGSQPQHF
TGTGCCAGCAGCCGAAAGGGGACGGGGGGAAGTCAGCCCCAGCATTTT